Each of the 21 T cell receptor beta chains below was sequenced from the same sample in a study of blood T cell repertoires in COVID-19. Here immunoSEQ multiplex PCR was the method, and the copy in TCRdb shows in-frame clones only, minus some. The sample has some 270,000 clones; roughly 87% are singletons. Sequencing input: peripheral blood. These TCRs come from a woman aged 40 to 49 who had recovered from COVID-19.

The rearrangement links TRBV19 to TRBJ2-2; 8 bases map to TRBD1. The CDR3 is made up of 16 amino acids. The V gene end was trimmed by 1 base and the J gene end by 4 bases; junction bases not matched to a gene: 5. In germline, CDR1 is LNHDA, CDR2 SQIVND (reference sequence). The CDR3 loop is CASSIGQGARTGELFF. The CDR3 DNA reads TGTGCCAGTAGTATAGGCCAGGGGGCGCGCACCGGGGAGCTGTTTTTT.

The chain combines TRBV10-3 with TRBJ1-2; 9 bases agree with TRBD1. This CDR3 region has 11 residues. CDR1 ENHRY and CDR2 SYGVKD come from the germline V gene. Trimming cost V 11 bases and J 4 bases; bases outside gene matches: 2. The CDR3 sequence is CAAGQGYGYTF. CDR3 DNA sequence: TGTGCCGCGGGACAGGGCTATGGCTACACCTTC.

This clone appeared a single time. The genes are TRBV18 and TRBJ2-3, with a possible D match to TRBD1 (5 bases). V was shortened by 5 bases and J by 0 bases, with 12 bases between the two germline ends. The CDR3 runs to 15 residues. Germline V gene data show CDR1 as KGHSH and CDR2 as LQKENI. CDR3 DNA: TGTGCCAGCTCATCACGACAGACGAGCACAGATACGCAGTATTTT. It codes for CASSSRQTSTDTQYF.

The rearrangement joins TRBV2 to TRBJ1-2, with D possibly being TRBD1 (6 bases). The CDR3 extends over 15 amino acids. Trimming took off 5 bases at V and 4 bases at J, with 17 bases between the two ends. Germline CDR1 is SNHLY and CDR2 is FYNNEI. The CDR3 loop is CASSPAGGARYGYTF. The CDR3 DNA reads TGTGCCAGCAGTCCCGCCGGGGGGGCCCGCTATGGCTACACCTTC.

The CDR3 DNA sequence: TGTGCCAGTAGAACGACAGCCTCTAATGAAAAACTGTTTTTT. It yields the protein CASRTTASNEKLFF. This chain joins TRBV19 and TRBJ1-4, with D perhaps matching TRBD1 (5 bases). This CDR3 is built from 14 residues. CDR1 is LNHDA, CDR2 SQIVND, per germline (reference sequence). V was pared by 6 bases and J by 3 bases, with 11 bases between.

This clone occurred a few times. The chain recombines TRBV4-1 with TRBJ2-2; maybe TRBD2 (6 bases). Trimming took 8 bases from V and 2 from J, leaving 18 bases between them. This CDR3 is 16 amino acids long. Looked up from germline, CDR1 is MGHRA and CDR2 is YSYEKL. The CDR3 sequence is CASRKEGIINTGELFF. The CDR3 region has the DNA TGCGCCAGCCGCAAGGAGGGCATCATTAACACCGGGGAGCTGTTTTTT.

The chain couples TRBV11-3 to TRBJ1-1; 7 bases match TRBD1. V shed 4 bases and J 0 bases; nucleotides not matched to a gene: 11. The CDR3 covers 17 residues. Per germline, CDR1 SGHNT and CDR2 YENEEA. The CDR3 here is CASSSPPGGTVNTEAFF. The DNA of the CDR3 is TGTGCCAGCAGCTCCCCTCCGGGGGGGACAGTGAACACTGAAGCTTTCTTT.

This chain links TRBV2 with TRBJ1-5, with TRBD1 matching over 7 bases. V dropped 9 bases and J dropped 5; count of bases not matched to a gene: 7. This CDR3 comprises 13 residues. Germline V gene data show CDR1 as SNHLY and CDR2 as FYNNEI. The chain's CDR3 is CASLGGADQPQHF. CDR3 DNA sequence: TGTGCCAGTTTAGGGGGCGCGGATCAGCCCCAGCATTTT.

The chain couples TRBV7-7 to TRBJ2-2; D is ambiguous. The CDR3 totals 13 residues. From germline, CDR1 is SSHAT and CDR2 FNYEAQ (reference sequence). Deletions cut 5 bases from V and 8 bases from J, with 12 bases between. The CDR3 protein is CASSRDLSGELFF. Written as DNA, the CDR3 is TGTGCCAGCAGCCGCGACTTATCGGGGGAGCTGTTTTTT.

The chain is built from TRBV12-5 and TRBJ2-3, with 10 bases aligning to TRBD2. The CDR3 totals 16 residues. J lost 2 bases, V lost 7 bases, and 9 bases had no gene match. Germline CDR1 is LGHNT and CDR2 is FRNRAP. The CDR3 region has the DNA TGTGCTAGTGTTATTGGGACTAGCGAGTACACAGATACGCAGTATTTT. It translates to CASVIGTSEYTDTQYF.

This clone appeared once. V usage is TRBV6-2 or TRBV6-3 and J usage is TRBJ2-5, with D possibly TRBD1 on 5 matching bases. In germline, CDR1 is MNHEY, CDR2 SVGEGT. V was clipped by 5 bases and J by 1 base, with 17 bases between them. CDR3 length: 16 amino acids. In nucleotides, the CDR3 is TGTGCCAGCAGTACACACACAGGAGCTCTCCAAGAGACCCAGTACTTC. Protein product: CASSTHTGALQETQYF.

This clone appeared a single time. The V and J genes are TRBV3-1 (or the pseudogene TRBV3-2) and TRBJ2-3; D may be TRBD1 (6 bases). Germline CDR1 LGHDT, CDR2 YNNKEL (reference sequence). Deletions cut 0 bases from V and 12 bases from J, with 13 bases between. The CDR3 totals 13 residues. The CDR3 DNA reads TGTGCCAGCAGCCAAGAAAACGACAGGTCCCAGTATTTT. Encoded protein: CASSQENDRSQYF.

This chain links TRBV6-5 with TRBJ1-5; D is undetermined. V lost 5 bases to trimming and J lost 0 bases, with 11 bases between them. CDR1 and CDR2 (germline): MNHEY, SVGAGI. The CDR3 loop spans 15 amino acids. The CDR3: CASSHTHYSNQPQHF. CDR3 in DNA: TGTGCCAGCAGTCATACGCACTATAGCAATCAGCCCCAGCATTTT.

The chain joins TRBV5-5 to TRBJ2-1, with D unresolved. The CDR3 totals 15 residues. Germline lookup yields CDR1 SGHKS and CDR2 YYEKEE (reference sequence). V was cut by 0 bases and J by 1 base, with 8 bases left in between. This CDR3 is CASSLDGLSYNEQFF. CDR3 bases: TGTGCCAGCAGCTTGGATGGTCTATCCTACAATGAGCAGTTCTTC.

This chain connects TRBV6-5 to TRBJ1-2, with D unclear. Germline lookup yields CDR1 MNHEY and CDR2 SVGAGI. The CDR3 spans 14 residues. V was pared by 2 bases and J by 3 bases, with 10 bases between. CDR3 sequence (DNA): TGTGCCAGCAGTTACAGCAAGGAGGACTATGGCTACACCTTC. Translated, it gives CASSYSKEDYGYTF.

The rearrangement joins TRBV7-2 to TRBJ2-5; 10 bases match TRBD2. The V and J ends lost 2 bases and 4 bases, in that order; junction bases with no gene match: 1. This CDR3 region has 14 residues. Germline assignment: CDR1 SGHTA and CDR2 FQGNSA. The CDR3 reads CASSLLAGGETQYF. The CDR3 bases are TGTGCCAGCAGCTTATTAGCGGGAGGAGAGACCCAGTACTTC.

The chain recombines TRBV16 with TRBJ2-7; 9 nucleotides align to TRBD2. The V and J ends lost 2 bases and 6 bases, in that order; junction bases with no gene match: 2. The CDR3 spans 13 residues. The germline gives CDR1 KGHSY, CDR2 FQNENV. CDR3 bases: TGTGCCAGCAGCCAAATAGCGGGAGCCGAGCAGTACGTC. It yields the protein CASSQIAGAEQYV.

The genes are TRBV2 and TRBJ2-2; D perhaps matches TRBD1 (6 bases). Germline loops: CDR1 SNHLY, CDR2 FYNNEI. With 8 bases removed from V and 6 bases from J, the gap between germline ends came to 10 bases. The CDR3 is 12 amino acids. CDR3 nucleotides: TGTGCCAGCGTTTGGACAGCCGGGGAGCTGTTTTTT. Translated, it gives CASVWTAGELFF.

This clone was seen only a few times. CDR3 loop: CASSPRGASTGELFF. The CDR3 DNA sequence: TGTGCCAGCTCACCCCGGGGGGCGAGCACCGGGGAGCTGTTTTTT. The V gene is TRBV18, the J gene TRBJ2-2, with a weak D call TRBD2 (7 bases). V lost 3 bases and J lost 4, with 12 bases in between. The CDR3 sequence is 15 residues long. Germline CDR1 reads KGHSH; CDR2 reads LQKENI.

V and J are TRBV2 and TRBJ2-1, with 14 bases identical to TRBD2. The V and J ends lost 1 base and 8 bases, in that order; junction bases with no gene match: 13. The CDR3 totals 19 residues. The germline V gene has CDR1 SNHLY and CDR2 FYNNEI. The CDR3 here is CASSEGTSGGIPLWDEQFF. The CDR3 bases are TGTGCCAGCAGTGAAGGGACTAGCGGGGGGATTCCGCTATGGGATGAGCAGTTCTTC. The whole variable domain, filled in from reference TRBV2 and TRBJ2-1, reads EPEVTQTPSHQVTQMGQEVILRCVPISNHLYFYWYRQILGQKVEFLVSFYNNEISEKSEIFDDQFSVERPDGSNFTLKIRSTKLEDSAMYFCASSEGTSGGIPLWDEQFFGPGTRLTVL.

The chain employs TRBV19 and TRBJ1-3, with a possible D match to TRBD1 (5 bases). The CDR3 totals 19 residues. Germline-derived CDR1 and CDR2 are LNHDA and SQIVND (reference sequence). Trimming took off 7 bases at V and 0 bases at J, with 25 bases between the two ends. The CDR3 reads CASIPNFWGVGTSGNTIYF. The CDR3, as DNA: TGTGCCAGTATTCCTAATTTTTGGGGCGTGGGAACCTCTGGAAACACCATATATTTT.